Described below is a single TCR beta chain sequence and its context. The sample holds a few counts of this clone. This clone's antigen is unknown. The junction and the germline gene differ at one end; a read error may be behind it. There are 11 amino acids in the CDR3, from cysteine to phenylalanine inclusive. The CDR3 DNA has 33 bases and is translated from base 1. Reading the germline V gene (reference sequence) gives CDR1 LNHNV and CDR2 YYDKDF. This entry comes from a study of Ad26.COV2.S vaccination and SARS-CoV-2 variants (dated by TCRdb to the early 2020s). At the level of the whole study: Donors in the vaccine arm were drawn from COV1001, a phase I-IIa trial of Ad26.COV2.S in healthy adults that was multicentre, randomized, double-blind and placebo-controlled. The specificity and breadth of SARS-CoV-2-reactive T cell receptors after Ad26.COV2.S vaccination were assessed by TCRbeta repertoire sequencing. Trial participants were randomized into five groups of five, in which low-dose or high-dose Ad26.COV2.S was given once or twice, or placebo was given on both occasions. A total of around 32 samples were included in the TCR-sequenced set, comprising roughly 20 Ad26.COV2.S vaccine recipients, 5 placebo recipients and 8 SARS-CoV-2 convalescent individuals. Dosing of Ad26.COV2.S was intramuscular, at either 5x10^10 or 1x10^11 viral particles, delivered as one shot or as two shots spaced 56 days apart. Blinding of investigators to trial group allocation was maintained during experiments and outcome assessment. General findings and caveats noted by the study authors: Substantial breadth of spike-specific CD8+ and CD4+ T cell responses was reported after vaccination. Non-spike TCR breadth was comparable between vaccine and placebo recipients, consistent with the vaccine containing only spike. The study was not powered for comparison of responses between vaccine doses or regimens. The authors noted that total T cell responses may have been underestimated by the TCR breadth and depth analyses. Spike-specific TCR breadth was higher in Ad26.COV2.S recipients than in placebo recipients (P = 0.0014).

The immunoSEQ Assay was used to sequence TCRbeta CDR3 regions. After extraction, genomic DNA underwent amplification by bias-controlled multiplex PCR, followed by high-throughput sequencing. Turning to the authors' computational methods: To quantify the absolute abundance of every unique TCRbeta CDR3 region, sequences were collapsed and filtered. T cell fraction was estimated by normalizing TCRbeta template counts to usable DNA, which was measured by amplifying reference genes present in all nucleated cells. Repertoire TCRs were annotated as SARS-CoV-2-specific by exact matching of V gene, CDR3 amino acid sequence and J gene to a known reactive TCR set. The reference SARS-CoV-2 TCR set was obtained from MIRA and was filtered for enrichment in COVID-19-positive ImmuneCODE repertoires, whereby public or cross-reactive TCRs were removed. Using the MIRA antigens, annotated TCRs were further analysed by specific ORF or by position within an ORF. Depth was the summed frequency of annotated unique rearrangements, while breadth was defined as annotated unique rearrangements over total unique productive rearrangements. Two-sided Wilcoxon rank-sum tests were applied when comparing TCR breadth between groups. The source is immuneACCESS, and TCRdb retained only in-frame sequences with V and J called. Part of the clones is not carried over; for the studies checked, unresolved V genes explain less than half of this, and the remainder is unexplained. The V and J calls and clone size come from that table; D and trimming were worked out from the DNA. The sample has approximately 250,000 clones on record, roughly nine tenths of them singletons. The biggest ten clones account for nearly 3% of the sample.

The treatment or condition label, as the study defines it: roughly 18 received Ad26.COV2.S at low or high dose, single or two shots; 5 received placebo; per-sample allocation not given. Repertoires of vaccine and placebo recipients were sequenced from samples taken on day 63 after the first injection. Between 29 July and 7 August 2020, Cohort 1b enrolled approximately 26 adults aged 18-55 years at one site in Boston, USA. Ad26.COV2.S was a replication-incompetent adenovirus type 26 vector that expressed a prefusion-stabilized SARS-CoV-2 spike protein derived from the original Wuhan strain. The sequencing used peripheral blood, collected in a trial of Ad26.COV2.S vaccine versus placebo. This TCR came from a person between 18 and 59 years old who received the Ad26.COV2.S COVID-19 vaccine or a placebo. Here the chain combines TRBV15 and TRBJ1-1, with a tentative D gene TRBD1 over 6 matching bases. The CDR3 protein is CAARGNTEAFF. The DNA is as follows: TGTGCCGCCAGGGGGAACACTGAAGCTTTCTTT.